This entry is about one T cell receptor beta chain. Germline V CDR1 and CDR2: SGHRS, YFSETQ. This CDR3 is 12 amino acids long. V was pared by 7 bases and J by 7 bases, with 11 bases between. Authors' processing steps: Reference gene primer amplification yielded estimated nucleated cell counts. Sequenced by immunoSEQ multiplex PCR; TCRdb stores in-frame clones only, minus some. That table gives V, J and clone size, and the DNA gave D and trimming. The data contain roughly 280,000 clones, approximately 88% of them singletons. This sample is part of a study of blood T cell repertoires in COVID-19. The sequenced sample consisted of peripheral blood. This TCR derives from a man aged 45-65 years with acute or convalescent COVID-19. The chain links TRBV5-1 to TRBJ1-4; D is unclear. Here the CDR3 reads CASRRASEKLFF. Written as DNA, the CDR3 is TGCGCCAGCCGGAGGGCCTCTGAAAAACTGTTTTTT.